These 4 T cell receptor beta chains were all obtained from the same sample, sequenced in a study of T cell repertoires in cytomegalovirus infection. MiXCR, run by TCRdb on the reads, gives a single entry per CDR3 protein. The data hold approximately 500,000 distinct CDR3 sequences, with 10% to 12% observed a single time. Input material: PBMCs. These receptors came from a human donor in good health (CMV status not recorded). Some clones in this sample may be carry-over from other donors' samples.

A few counts support this clonotype. This sequence joins TRBV25-1 and TRBJ1-6; a weak D match, TRBD1 (5 bases). The CDR3 totals 13 residues. Germline assignment: CDR1 MGHDK and CDR2 SYGVNS. V was pared by 2 bases and J by 14 bases, with 13 bases between. The CDR3 sequence is CASSEPGGKSLHF. As DNA, the CDR3 is TGTGCCAGCAGTGAACCGGGGGGAAAGTCCCTCCACTTT.

A remark on this clonotype: At one boundary the junction diverges from the germline segment, which might be a read error. The genes are TRBV5-4 and TRBJ1-3, with D possibly matching TRBD1 (6 bases). The CDR3 has 12 amino acids. CDR1 is SGHNT, CDR2 YYREEE, per germline (reference sequence). Written as DNA, the CDR3 is TGTGCCAGCAGCTTGGAGGGGGACCAGGCAAATTTT. The encoded protein is CASSLEGDQANF.

This clonotype was observed many times. The chain combines TRBV9 with TRBJ1-2; maybe TRBD1 (5 bases). This CDR3 is 14 amino acids long. Germline loops: CDR1 SGDLS, CDR2 YYNGEE. Trimming removed 4 bases at V and 3 bases at J, with 13 bases between. This chain's CDR3 is CASSPAGTDYGYTF. The CDR3 bases are TGTGCCAGCAGCCCCGCTGGGACGGACTATGGCTACACCTTC.

This clonotype came up many times. J is TRBJ2-3 and V is TRBV10-3; TRBD2 might be the D (5 bases). The CDR3 extends over 16 amino acids. The ends were cut back, 2 bases at V and 3 bases at J, with 15 bases in the middle. Per germline, CDR1 ENHRY and CDR2 SYGVKD. CDR3 coding DNA: TGTGCCATCAGTGAGACCCCTGGCGGGTCAACAGATACGCAGTATTTT. The encoded protein is CAISETPGGSTDTQYF.